Here is one T cell receptor (beta chain) with its context. The antigen is unknown. The sample is drawn from a study of OX40 agonist ivuxolimab in advanced cancers. Study as a whole: Patients were given ivuxolimab, an antibody that agonizes OX40 (CD134).

Only in-frame clones appear in the TCRdb table, and some are missing; sequencing was by immunoSEQ multiplex PCR. The table includes about 26,000 clones, around four fifths detected once. Study-wide points: The investigators did not determine what antigen specificity the expanded peripheral T cells had.

V lost 0 bases, J lost 2 bases, and 4 bases stayed unmatched. The CDR3 length is 16 residues. Germline V lookup: CDR1 SEHNR, CDR2 FQNEAQ (reference sequence). V is TRBV7-9 and J is TRBJ2-1, with 7 bases identical to TRBD2. Here the sequenced sample was CD4+ or CD8+ T cells sorted from blood, taken in a trial of the OX40 agonist ivuxolimab. The receptor was isolated from an adult with an advanced solid tumor such as melanoma, head and neck, liver or kidney cancer. The CDR3 reads CASSLAAGRAYNEQFF. The DNA for the CDR3 is TGTGCCAGCAGCTTAGCGGCAGGGAGGGCCTACAATGAGCAGTTCTTC. The full variable domain, its missing parts supplied by reference TRBV7-9 and TRBJ2-1, is DTGVSQNPRHKITKRGQNVTFRCDPISEHNRLYWYRQTLGQGPEFLTYFQNEAQLEKSRLLSDRFSAERPKGSFSTLEIQRTEQGDSAMYLCASSLAAGRAYNEQFFGPGTRLTVL.